This T cell receptor (beta chain) was captured in a study of metastatic and nonmetastatic thyroid tumors. Study details: Repertoires from blood and tumor or nodule tissue of malignant and benign thyroid patients were compared.

On this clone itself: The antigen remains undetermined.

Original data processing: Clinicopathological groups differed in CDR3, with these differences serving to build a distant-metastasis classifier for papillary thyroid cancer. TCRdb reassembled clones from the PCR reads with MiXCR. TCRdb, rather than the study authors, made the V and J calls. The sample contains 15,000 to 20,000 clones, approximately 30% of which appear only once. Thyroid surgery was performed in patients who had received no treatment beforehand. With 4 bases clipped from V and 3 bases from J, the junction kept 13 bases outside the gene matches. The CDR3 consists of 18 residues. Germline lookup yields CDR1 LNHNV and CDR2 YYDKDF (reference sequence). Findings and limits, study-wide: Benign nodules were reported to have significantly lower TCR beta diversity than malignant thyroid tumors, in blood and tumor.

Sample: blood. The gene calls are TRBV15 and TRBJ2-3, with 10 bases that match TRBD2. The TCR originated in a female donor with papillary thyroid cancer or a benign thyroid nodule (not recorded which). Some clones in this sample may be carry-over from other donors' samples. This CDR3 reads CATSIDTLAGAETDTQYF. Written as DNA, the CDR3 is TGTGCCACCAGCATAGATACGCTAGCGGGAGCAGAGACAGATACGCAGTATTTT. Full variable domain (remainder filled in from reference TRBV15 and TRBJ2-3): DAMVIQNPRYQVTQFGKPVTLSCSQTLNHNVMYWYQQKSSQAPKLLFHYYDKDFNNEADTPDNFQSRRPNTSFCFLDIRSPGLGDTAMYLCATSIDTLAGAETDTQYFGPGTRLTVL.